This T cell receptor beta chain was identified in a study of T cell responses to AZD1222 COVID-19 vaccine. This table comes from immunoSEQ multiplex PCR, and its TCRdb copy is limited to in-frame clones, with some not included. The table has around 170,000 clones, about nine tenths seen once; the top ten hold nearly 1%. Overall study findings and caveats: Baseline testing showed seropositivity in only six or seven AZD1222 recipients. Of spike-specific TCRs, nearly half reportedly target regions left unmutated in variants. Clonal diversity was possibly underestimated; the donors were predominantly white British and more often female.

In regard to this clone: Antigen: not known.

The receptor was derived from an adult in good health. This specimen consisted of peripheral blood, obtained on day 0 of AZD1222 vaccination.

CDR3 region: CASSEGQDIYNSPLHF. The CDR3 nucleotides are TGTGCCAGCAGTGAGGGGCAGGACATTTATAATTCACCCCTCCACTTT. The chain employs TRBV2 and TRBJ1-6, with D possibly being TRBD1 (5 bases). Germline V lookup: CDR1 SNHLY, CDR2 FYNNEI. Trimming stripped 3 bases from V and 4 bases from J, with 13 bases between. CDR3 length equals 16 residues. The variable domain in full, with the rest retrieved from reference TRBV2 and TRBJ1-6, is EPEVTQTPSHQVTQMGQEVILRCVPISNHLYFYWYRQILGQKVEFLVSFYNNEISEKSEIFDDQFSVERPDGSNFTLKIRSTKLEDSAMYFCASSEGQDIYNSPLHFGNGTRLTVT.